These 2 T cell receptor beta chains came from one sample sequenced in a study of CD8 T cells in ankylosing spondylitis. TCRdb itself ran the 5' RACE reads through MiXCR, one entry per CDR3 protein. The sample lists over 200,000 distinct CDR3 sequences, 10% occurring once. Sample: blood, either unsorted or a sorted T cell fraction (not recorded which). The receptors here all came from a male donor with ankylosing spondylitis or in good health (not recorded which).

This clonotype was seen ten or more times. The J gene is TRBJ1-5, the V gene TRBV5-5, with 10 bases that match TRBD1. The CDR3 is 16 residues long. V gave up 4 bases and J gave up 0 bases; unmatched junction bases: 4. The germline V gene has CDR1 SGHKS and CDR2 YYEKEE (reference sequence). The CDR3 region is CASSQGTGDSNQPQHF. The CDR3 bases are TGTGCCAGCAGCCAAGGGACAGGGGATAGCAATCAGCCCCAGCATTTT.

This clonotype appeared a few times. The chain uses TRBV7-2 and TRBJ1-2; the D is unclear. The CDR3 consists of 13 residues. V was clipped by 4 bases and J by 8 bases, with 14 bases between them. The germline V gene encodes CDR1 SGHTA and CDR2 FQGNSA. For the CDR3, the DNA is TGTGCCAGCAGCTCCTACGGACCAGAGGGCTACACCTTC. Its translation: CASSSYGPEGYTF.